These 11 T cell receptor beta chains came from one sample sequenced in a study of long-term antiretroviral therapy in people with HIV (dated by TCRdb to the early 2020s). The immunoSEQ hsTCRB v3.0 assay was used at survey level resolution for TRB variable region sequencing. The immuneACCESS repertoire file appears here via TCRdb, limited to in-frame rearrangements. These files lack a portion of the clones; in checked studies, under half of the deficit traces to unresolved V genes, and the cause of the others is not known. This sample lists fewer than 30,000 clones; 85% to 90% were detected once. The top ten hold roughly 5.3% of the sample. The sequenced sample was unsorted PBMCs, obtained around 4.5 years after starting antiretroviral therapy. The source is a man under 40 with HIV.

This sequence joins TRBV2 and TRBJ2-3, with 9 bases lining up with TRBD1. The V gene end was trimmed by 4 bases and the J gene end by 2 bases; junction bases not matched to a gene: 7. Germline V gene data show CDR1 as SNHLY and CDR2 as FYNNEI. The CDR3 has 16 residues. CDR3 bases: TGTGCCAGCAGTGCCGGGACAGGGTCTCTCACAGATACGCAGTATTTT. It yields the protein CASSAGTGSLTDTQYF.

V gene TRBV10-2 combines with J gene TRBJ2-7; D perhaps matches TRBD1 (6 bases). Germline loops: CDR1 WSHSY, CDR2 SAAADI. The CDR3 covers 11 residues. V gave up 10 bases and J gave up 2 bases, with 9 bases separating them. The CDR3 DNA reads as TGCGCCACCAGGGACACCTACGAGCAGTACTTC. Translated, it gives CATRDTYEQYF.

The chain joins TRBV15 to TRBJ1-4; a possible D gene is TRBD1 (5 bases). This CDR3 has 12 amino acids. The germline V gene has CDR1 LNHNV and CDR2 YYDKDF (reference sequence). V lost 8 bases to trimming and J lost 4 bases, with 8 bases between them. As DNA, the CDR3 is TGTGCCACCCAAGACAGTAATGAAAAACTGTTTTTT. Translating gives CATQDSNEKLFF.

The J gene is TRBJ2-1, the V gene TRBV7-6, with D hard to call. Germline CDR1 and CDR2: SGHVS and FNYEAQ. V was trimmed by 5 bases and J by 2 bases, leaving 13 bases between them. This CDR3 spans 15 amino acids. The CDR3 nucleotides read TGTGCCAGCAGCGACGCAGTTGGCCCCTACAATGAGCAGTTCTTC. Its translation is CASSDAVGPYNEQFF.

CDR3 coding DNA: TGTGCCAGCAGCCCCGACGAGGCCCCCTACGAGCAGTACTTC. Translating it yields CASSPDEAPYEQYF. The chain recombines TRBV7-9 with TRBJ2-7; D is unclear. V was shortened by 5 bases and J by 2 bases, with 13 bases between the two germline ends. This CDR3 region has 14 residues. Germline V gives CDR1 SEHNR, CDR2 FQNEAQ (reference sequence).

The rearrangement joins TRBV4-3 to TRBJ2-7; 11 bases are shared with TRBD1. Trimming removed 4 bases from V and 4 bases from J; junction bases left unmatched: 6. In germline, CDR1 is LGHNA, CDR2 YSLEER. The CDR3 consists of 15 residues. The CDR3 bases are TGCGCCAGCAGCCCCGGACAGGGGGCCACATACGAGCAGTACTTC. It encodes CASSPGQGATYEQYF.

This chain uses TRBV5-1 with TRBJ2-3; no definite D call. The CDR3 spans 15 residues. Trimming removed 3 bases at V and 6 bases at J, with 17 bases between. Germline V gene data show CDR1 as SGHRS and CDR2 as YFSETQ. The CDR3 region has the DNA TGCGCCAGCAGCTCGCAGATTCTCCTGCGGGATACGCAGTATTTT. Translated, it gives CASSSQILLRDTQYF.

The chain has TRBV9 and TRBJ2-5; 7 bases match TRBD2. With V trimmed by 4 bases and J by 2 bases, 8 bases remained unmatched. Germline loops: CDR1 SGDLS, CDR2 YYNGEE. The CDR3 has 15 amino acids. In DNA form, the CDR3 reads TGTGCCAGCAGCCCCGTAGGGACTACTCAAGAGACCCAGTACTTC. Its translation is CASSPVGTTQETQYF.

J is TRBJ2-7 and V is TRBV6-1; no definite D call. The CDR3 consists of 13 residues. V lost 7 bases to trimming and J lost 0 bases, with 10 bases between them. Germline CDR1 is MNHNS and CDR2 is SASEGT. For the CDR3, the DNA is TGTGCCAGCACTCGGACGGTCTCCTACGAGCAGTACTTC. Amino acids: CASTRTVSYEQYF.

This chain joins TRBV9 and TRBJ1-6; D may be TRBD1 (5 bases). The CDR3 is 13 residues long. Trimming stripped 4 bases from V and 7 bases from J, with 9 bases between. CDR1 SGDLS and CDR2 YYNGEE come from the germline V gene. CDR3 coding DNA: TGTGCCAGCAGCTCGGGACCCAATTCACCCCTCCACTTT. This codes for CASSSGPNSPLHF.

As DNA, the CDR3 is TGTGCCAGCAGTGACTCGGCAGGGGTCGGTGAAGCTTTCTTT. It encodes CASSDSAGVGEAFF. V is TRBV6-4 and J is TRBJ1-1, with a weak D call TRBD1 (6 bases). Germline V lookup: CDR1 MRHNA, CDR2 SNTAGT. Deletions cut 0 bases from V and 7 bases from J, with 12 bases between. This CDR3 region has 14 residues.